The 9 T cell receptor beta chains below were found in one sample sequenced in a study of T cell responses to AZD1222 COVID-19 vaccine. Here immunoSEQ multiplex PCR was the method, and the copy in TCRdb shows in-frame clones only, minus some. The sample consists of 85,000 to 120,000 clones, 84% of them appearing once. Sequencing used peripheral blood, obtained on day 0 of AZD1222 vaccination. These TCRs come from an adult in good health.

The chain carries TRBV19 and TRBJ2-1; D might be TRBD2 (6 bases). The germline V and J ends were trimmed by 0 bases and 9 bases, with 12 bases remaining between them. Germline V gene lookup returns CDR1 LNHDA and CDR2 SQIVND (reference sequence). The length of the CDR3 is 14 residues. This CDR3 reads CASSIDRVGGEQFF. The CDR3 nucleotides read TGTGCCAGTAGTATAGATCGGGTGGGGGGTGAGCAGTTCTTC. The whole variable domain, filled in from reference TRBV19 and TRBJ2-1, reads DGGITQSPKYLFRKEGQNVTLSCEQNLNHDAMYWYRQDPGQGLRLIYYSQIVNDFQKGDIAEGYSVSREKKESFPLTVTSAQKNPTAFYLCASSIDRVGGEQFFGPGTRLTVL.

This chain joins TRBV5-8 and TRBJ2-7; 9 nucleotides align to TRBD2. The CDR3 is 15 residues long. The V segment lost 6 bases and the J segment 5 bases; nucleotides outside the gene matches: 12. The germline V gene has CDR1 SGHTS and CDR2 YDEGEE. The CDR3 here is CASTPRSSGVHEQYV. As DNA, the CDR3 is TGTGCCAGCACCCCTCGTTCTAGCGGGGTCCACGAGCAGTACGTC.

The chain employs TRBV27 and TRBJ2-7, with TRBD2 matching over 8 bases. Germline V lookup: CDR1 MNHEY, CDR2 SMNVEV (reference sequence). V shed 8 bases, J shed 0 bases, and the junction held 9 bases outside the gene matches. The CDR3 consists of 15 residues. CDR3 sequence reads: CASSTSGRSSYEQYV. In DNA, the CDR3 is TGTGCCAGCTCCACTAGCGGCAGGAGCTCCTACGAGCAGTACGTC.

The CDR3 protein is CASSQSQGLRNEKLFF. In DNA, the CDR3 is TGCGCCAGCAGCCAGAGTCAGGGACTGAGAAATGAAAAACTGTTTTTT. The V and J genes are TRBV4-1 and TRBJ1-4; weak D call: TRBD1 (5 bases). This CDR3 spans 16 amino acids. The germline CDR1 and CDR2 sequences are MGHRA and YSYEKL. V shed 3 bases and J shed 5 bases, with 16 bases lying between them.

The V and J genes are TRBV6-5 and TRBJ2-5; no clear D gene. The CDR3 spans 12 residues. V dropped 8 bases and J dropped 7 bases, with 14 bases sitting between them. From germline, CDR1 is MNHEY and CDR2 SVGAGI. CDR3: CASGLDVGTQYF. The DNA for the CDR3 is TGTGCCAGCGGATTGGACGTCGGGACCCAGTACTTC.

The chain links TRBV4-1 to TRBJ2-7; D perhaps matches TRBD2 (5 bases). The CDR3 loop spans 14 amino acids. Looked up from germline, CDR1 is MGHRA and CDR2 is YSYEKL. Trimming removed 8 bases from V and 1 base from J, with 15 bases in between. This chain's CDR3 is CASGRAPRSYEQYF. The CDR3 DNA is TGCGCCAGCGGGCGGGCCCCCCGGTCCTACGAGCAGTACTTC.

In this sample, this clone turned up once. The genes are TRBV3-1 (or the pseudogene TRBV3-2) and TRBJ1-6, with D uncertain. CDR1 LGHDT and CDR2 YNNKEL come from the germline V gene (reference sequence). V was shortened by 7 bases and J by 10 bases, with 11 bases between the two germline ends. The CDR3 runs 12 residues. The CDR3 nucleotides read TGTGCCAGCAACTATTTAGCCTCACCCCTCCACTTT. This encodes CASNYLASPLHF.

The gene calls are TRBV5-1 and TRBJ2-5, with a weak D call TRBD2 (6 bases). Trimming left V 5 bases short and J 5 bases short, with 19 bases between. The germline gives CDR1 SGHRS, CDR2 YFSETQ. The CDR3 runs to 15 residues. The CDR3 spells CASRPGGAKQETQYF. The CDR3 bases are TGCGCCAGCAGGCCCGGCGGGGCTAAGCAGGAGACCCAGTACTTC. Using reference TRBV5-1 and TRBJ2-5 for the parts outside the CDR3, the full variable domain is KAGVTQTPRYLIKTRGQQVTLSCSPISGHRSVSWYQQTPGQGLQFLFEYFSETQRNKGNFPGRFSGRQFSNSRSEMNVSTLELGDSALYLCASRPGGAKQETQYFGPGTRLLVL.

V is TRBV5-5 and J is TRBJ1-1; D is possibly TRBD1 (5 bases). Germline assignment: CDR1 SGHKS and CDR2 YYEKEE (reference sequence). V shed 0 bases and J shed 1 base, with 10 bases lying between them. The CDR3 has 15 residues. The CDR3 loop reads CASSLGRQRNTEAFF. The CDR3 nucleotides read TGTGCCAGCAGCTTGGGGCGACAGAGGAACACTGAAGCTTTCTTT.